The T cell receptor beta chain under discussion was sequenced for a study of cytomegalovirus exposure and HLA in healthy donors. Broader study findings: For most subjects, TCR beta sequences were reported to predict HLA-A and HLA-B alleles with accuracy.

This clone was seen only a few times. Its target is not known. The V end was cut by 1 base, the J end by 6 bases, with 10 bases between. Germline assignment: CDR1 LNHNV and CDR2 YYDKDF (reference sequence). The CDR3 loop spans 14 amino acids. Both 60 Vbeta primers and 13 Jbeta primers went into the PCR. Libraries were prepared by immunoSEQ multiplex PCR; TCRdb keeps only in-frame clonotypes and omits some of them. The sample lists some 160,000 clones, 73% occurring once. Sequencing was carried out using PBMCs. The sequence came from a woman between 18 and 30 years old in good health and CMV-seropositive. V is TRBV15 and J is TRBJ1-5; the D gene is possibly TRBD1 (5 bases). The CDR3 here is CATSRAGPSQPQHF. CDR3 in DNA: TGTGCCACCAGCAGAGCAGGGCCTTCTCAGCCCCAGCATTTT.